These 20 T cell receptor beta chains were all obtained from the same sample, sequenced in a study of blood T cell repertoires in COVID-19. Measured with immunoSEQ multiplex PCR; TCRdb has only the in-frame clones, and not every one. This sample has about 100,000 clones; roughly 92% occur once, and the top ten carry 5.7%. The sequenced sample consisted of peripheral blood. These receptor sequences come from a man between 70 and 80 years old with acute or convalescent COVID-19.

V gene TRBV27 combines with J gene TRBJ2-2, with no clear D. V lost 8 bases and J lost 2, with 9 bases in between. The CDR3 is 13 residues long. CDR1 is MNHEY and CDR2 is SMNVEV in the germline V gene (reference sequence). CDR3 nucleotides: TGTGCCAGCGCCCGACAAAACACCGGGGAGCTGTTTTTT. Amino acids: CASARQNTGELFF.

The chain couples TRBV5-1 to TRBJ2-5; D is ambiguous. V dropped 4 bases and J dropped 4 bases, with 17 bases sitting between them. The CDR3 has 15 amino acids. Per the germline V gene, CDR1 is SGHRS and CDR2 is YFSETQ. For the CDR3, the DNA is TGCGCCAGCAGCCCCGTGACACGTCCGAGAGAGACCCAGTACTTC. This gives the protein CASSPVTRPRETQYF.

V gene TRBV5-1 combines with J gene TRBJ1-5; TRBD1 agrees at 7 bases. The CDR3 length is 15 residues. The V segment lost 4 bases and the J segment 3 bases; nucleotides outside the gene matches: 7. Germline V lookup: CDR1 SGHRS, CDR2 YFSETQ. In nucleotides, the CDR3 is TGCGCCAGCAGCCGCGCCGGGACAGACAATCAGCCCCAGCATTTT. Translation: CASSRAGTDNQPQHF.

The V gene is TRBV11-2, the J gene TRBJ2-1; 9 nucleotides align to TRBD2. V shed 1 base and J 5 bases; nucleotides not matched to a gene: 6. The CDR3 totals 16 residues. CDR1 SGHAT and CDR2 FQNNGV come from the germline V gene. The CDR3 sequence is CASSLVAGVKDNEQFF. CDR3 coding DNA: TGTGCCAGCAGCTTAGTAGCGGGAGTAAAGGACAATGAGCAGTTCTTC.

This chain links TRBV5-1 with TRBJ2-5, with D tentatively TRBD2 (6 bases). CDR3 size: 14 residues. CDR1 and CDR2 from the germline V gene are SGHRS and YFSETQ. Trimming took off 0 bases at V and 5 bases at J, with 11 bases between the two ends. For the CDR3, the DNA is TGCGCCAGCAGCTTGGGGCGGGAAAAGGAGACCCAGTACTTC. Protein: CASSLGREKETQYF.

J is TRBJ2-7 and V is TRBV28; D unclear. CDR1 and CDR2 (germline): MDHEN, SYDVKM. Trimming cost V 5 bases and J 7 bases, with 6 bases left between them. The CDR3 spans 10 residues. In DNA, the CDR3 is TGTGCCAGCAGTCTCCGTGAGCAGTACTTC. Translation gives CASSLREQYF.

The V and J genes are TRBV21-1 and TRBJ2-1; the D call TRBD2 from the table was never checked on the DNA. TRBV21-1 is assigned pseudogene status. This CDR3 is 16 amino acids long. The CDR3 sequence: CASRTMSGGAYNEQFF. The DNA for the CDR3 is TGTGCCAGCAGGACCATGAGCGGGGGGGCCTACAATGAGCAGTTCTTC.

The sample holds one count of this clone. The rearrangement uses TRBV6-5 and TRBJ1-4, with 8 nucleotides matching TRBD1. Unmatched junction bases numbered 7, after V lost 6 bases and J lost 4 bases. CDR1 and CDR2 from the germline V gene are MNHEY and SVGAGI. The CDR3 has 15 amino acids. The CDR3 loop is CASSFRGQVNEKLFF. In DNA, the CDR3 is TGTGCCAGCAGCTTTCGGGGACAGGTTAATGAAAAACTGTTTTTT.

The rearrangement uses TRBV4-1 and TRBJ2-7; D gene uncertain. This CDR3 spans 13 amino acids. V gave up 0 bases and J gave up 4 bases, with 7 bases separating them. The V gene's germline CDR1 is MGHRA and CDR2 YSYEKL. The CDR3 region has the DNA TGCGCCAGCAGCCAAGATTCCTTTTACGAGCAGTACTTC. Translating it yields CASSQDSFYEQYF.

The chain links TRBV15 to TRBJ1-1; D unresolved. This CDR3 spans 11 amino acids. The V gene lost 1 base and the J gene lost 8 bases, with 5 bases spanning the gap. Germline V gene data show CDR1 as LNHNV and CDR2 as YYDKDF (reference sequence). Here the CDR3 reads CATSRGREAFF. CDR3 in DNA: TGTGCCACCAGCAGAGGCAGGGAAGCTTTCTTT. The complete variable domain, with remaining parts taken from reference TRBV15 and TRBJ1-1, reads DAMVIQNPRYQVTQFGKPVTLSCSQTLNHNVMYWYQQKSSQAPKLLFHYYDKDFNNEADTPDNFQSRRPNTSFCFLDIRSPGLGDTAMYLCATSRGREAFFGQGTRLTVV.

The CDR3 DNA is TGTGCCAGTAGCCCGGGGGGGGCTACTAATGAAAAACTGTTTTTT. Residues: CASSPGGATNEKLFF. V and J are TRBV19 and TRBJ1-4; D might be TRBD1 (6 bases). With 6 bases removed from V and 2 bases from J, the gap between germline ends came to 13 bases. CDR1 is LNHDA, CDR2 SQIVND, per germline (reference sequence). The CDR3 consists of 15 residues.

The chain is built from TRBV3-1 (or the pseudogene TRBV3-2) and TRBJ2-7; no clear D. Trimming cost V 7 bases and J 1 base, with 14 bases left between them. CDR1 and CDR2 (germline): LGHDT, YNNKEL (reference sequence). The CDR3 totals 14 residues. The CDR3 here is CASTSGFSSYEQYF. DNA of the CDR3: TGTGCCAGCACTTCGGGTTTTAGTTCCTACGAGCAGTACTTC.

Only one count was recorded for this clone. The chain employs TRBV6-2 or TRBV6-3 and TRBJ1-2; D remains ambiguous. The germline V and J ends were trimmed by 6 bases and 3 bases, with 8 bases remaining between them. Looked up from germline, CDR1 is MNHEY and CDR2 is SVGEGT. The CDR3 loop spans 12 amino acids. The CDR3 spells CASSPLYYGYTF. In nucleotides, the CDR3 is TGTGCCAGCAGCCCTCTCTACTATGGCTACACCTTC.

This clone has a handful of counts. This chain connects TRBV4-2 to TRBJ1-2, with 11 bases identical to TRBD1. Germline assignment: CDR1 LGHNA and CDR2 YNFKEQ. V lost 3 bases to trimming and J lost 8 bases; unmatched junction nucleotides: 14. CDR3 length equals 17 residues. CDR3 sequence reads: CASSQNPGTGGIGGYTF. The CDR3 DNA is TGTGCCAGCAGCCAGAACCCCGGGACAGGGGGTATCGGGGGCTACACCTTC.

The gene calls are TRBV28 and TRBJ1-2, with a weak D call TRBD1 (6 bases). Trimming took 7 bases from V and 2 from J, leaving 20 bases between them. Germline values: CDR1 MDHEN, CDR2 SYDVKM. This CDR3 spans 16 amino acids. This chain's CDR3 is CASTLMVQGRNYGYTF. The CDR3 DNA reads TGTGCCAGCACCCTTATGGTACAGGGCCGCAACTATGGCTACACCTTC.

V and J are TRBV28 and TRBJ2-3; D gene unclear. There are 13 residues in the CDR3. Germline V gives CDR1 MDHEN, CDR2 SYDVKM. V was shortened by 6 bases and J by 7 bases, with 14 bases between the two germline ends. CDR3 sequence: CASRSPVIYTQYF. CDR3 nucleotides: TGTGCCAGCAGGTCCCCGGTCATATATACGCAGTATTTT. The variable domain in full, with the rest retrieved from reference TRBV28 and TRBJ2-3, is DVKVTQSSRYLVKRTGEKVFLECVQDMDHENMFWYRQDPGLGLRLIYFSYDVKMKEKGDIPEGYSVSREKKERFSLILESASTNQTSMYLCASRSPVIYTQYFGPGTRLTVL.

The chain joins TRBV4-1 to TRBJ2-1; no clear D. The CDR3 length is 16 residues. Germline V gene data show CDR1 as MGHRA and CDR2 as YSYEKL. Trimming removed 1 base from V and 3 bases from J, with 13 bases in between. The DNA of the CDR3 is TGCGCCAGCAGCCAAGTATTTGGGTCTAGCTACAATGAGCAGTTCTTC. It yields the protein CASSQVFGSSYNEQFF.

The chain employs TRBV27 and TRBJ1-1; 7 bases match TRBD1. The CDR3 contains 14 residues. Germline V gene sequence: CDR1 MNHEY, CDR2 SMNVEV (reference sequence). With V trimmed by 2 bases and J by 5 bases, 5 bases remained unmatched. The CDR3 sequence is CASSLRQGITEAFF. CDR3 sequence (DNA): TGTGCCAGCAGTTTACGACAGGGCATAACTGAAGCTTTCTTT.

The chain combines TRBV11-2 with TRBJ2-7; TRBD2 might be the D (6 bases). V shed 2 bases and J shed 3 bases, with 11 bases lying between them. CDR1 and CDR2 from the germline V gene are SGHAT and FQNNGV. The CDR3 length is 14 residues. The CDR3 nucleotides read TGTGCCAGCAGCTTACGACTAGACGTCTACGAGCAGTACTTC. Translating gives CASSLRLDVYEQYF.

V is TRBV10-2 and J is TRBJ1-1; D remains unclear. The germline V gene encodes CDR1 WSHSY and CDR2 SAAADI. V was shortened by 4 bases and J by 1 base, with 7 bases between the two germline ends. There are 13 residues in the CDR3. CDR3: CASSVLRNTEAFF. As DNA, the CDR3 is TGCGCCAGCAGTGTCCTTCGGAACACTGAAGCTTTCTTT.